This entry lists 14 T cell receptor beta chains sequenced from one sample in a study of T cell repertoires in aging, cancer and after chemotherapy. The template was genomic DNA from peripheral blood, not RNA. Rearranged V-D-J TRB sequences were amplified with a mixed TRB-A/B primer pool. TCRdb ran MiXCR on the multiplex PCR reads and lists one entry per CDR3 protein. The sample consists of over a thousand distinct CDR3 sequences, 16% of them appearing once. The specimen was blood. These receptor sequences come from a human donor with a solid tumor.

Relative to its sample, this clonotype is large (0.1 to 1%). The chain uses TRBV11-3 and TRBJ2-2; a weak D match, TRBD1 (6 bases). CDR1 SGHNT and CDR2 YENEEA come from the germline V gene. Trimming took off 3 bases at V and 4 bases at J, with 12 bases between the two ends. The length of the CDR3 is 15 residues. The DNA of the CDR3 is TGTGCCAGCAGCTTCCTGGGGGCCGCCACCGGGGAGCTGTTTTTT. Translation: CASSFLGAATGELFF.

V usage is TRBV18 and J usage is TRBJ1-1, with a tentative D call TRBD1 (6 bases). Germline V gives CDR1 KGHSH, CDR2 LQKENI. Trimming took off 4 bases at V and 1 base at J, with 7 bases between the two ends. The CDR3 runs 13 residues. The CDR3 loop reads CASSRDKNTEAFF. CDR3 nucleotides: TGTGCCAGCTCACGGGACAAGAACACTGAAGCTTTCTTT.

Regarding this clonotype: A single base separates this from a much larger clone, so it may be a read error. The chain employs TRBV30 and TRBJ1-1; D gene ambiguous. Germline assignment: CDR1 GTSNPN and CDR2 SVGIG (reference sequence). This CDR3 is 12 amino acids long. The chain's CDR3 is CAWSQETTKAFF. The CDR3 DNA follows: TGTGCCTGGAGTCAGGAAACCACTAAAGCTTTCTTT. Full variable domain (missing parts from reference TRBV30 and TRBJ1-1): SQTIHQWPATLVQPVGSPLSLECTVEGTSNPNLYWYRQAAGRGLQLLFYSVGIGQISSEVPQNLSASRPQDRQFILSSKKLLLSDSGFYLCAWSQETTKAFFGQGTRLTVV.

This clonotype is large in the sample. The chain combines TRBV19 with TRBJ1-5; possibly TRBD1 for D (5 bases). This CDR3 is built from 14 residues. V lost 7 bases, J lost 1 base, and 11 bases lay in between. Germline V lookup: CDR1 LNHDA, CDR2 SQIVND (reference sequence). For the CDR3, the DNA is TGTGCCAGTATTGGGACGGTAAGCAATCAGCCCCAGCATTTT. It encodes CASIGTVSNQPQHF.

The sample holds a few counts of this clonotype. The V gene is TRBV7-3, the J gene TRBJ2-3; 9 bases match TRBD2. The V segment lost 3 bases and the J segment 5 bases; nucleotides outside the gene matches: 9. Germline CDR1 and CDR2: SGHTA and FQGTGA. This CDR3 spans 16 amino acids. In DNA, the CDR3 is TGTGCCAGCAGCTTTAAAGGCGGGGGGGCGGGAGATACGCAGTATTTT. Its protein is CASSFKGGGAGDTQYF.

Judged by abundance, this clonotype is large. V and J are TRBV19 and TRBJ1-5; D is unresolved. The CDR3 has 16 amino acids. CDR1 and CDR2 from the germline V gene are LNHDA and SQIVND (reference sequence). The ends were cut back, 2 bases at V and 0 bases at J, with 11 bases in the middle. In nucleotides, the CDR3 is TGTGCCAGTAGTATATCGAGGACGGATAGCAATCAGCCCCAGCATTTT. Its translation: CASSISRTDSNQPQHF. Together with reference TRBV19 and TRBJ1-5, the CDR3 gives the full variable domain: DGGITQSPKYLFRKEGQNVTLSCEQNLNHDAMYWYRQDPGQGLRLIYYSQIVNDFQKGDIAEGYSVSREKKESFPLTVTSAQKNPTAFYLCASSISRTDSNQPQHFGDGTRLSIL.

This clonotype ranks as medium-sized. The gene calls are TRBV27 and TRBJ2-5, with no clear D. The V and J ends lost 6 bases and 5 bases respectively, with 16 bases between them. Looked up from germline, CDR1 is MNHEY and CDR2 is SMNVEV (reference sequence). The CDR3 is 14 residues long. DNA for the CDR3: TGTGCCAGCAGGGGGTACTGGCCAGAGGAGACCCAGTACTTC. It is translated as CASRGYWPEETQYF.

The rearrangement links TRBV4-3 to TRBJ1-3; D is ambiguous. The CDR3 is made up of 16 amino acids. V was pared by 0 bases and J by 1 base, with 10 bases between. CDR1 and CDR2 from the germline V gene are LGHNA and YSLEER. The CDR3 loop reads CASSQEVRSSGNTIYF. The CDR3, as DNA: TGCGCCAGCAGCCAAGAGGTCAGGAGTTCTGGAAACACCATATATTTT.

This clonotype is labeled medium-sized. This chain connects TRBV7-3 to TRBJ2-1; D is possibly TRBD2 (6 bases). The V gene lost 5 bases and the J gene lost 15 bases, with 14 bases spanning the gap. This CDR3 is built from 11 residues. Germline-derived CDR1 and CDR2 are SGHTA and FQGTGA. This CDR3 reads CASSPAGLLFF. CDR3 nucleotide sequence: TGTGCCAGCAGCCCCGCGGGATTACTGTTCTTC.

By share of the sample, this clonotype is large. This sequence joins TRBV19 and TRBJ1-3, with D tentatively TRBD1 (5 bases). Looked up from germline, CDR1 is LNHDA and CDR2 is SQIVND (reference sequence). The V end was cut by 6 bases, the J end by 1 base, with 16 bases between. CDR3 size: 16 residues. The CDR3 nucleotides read TGTGCCAGTAGCCTCTCAAGGGGAGCATCTGGAAACACCATATATTTT. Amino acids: CASSLSRGASGNTIYF.

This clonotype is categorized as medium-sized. CDR3 in amino acids: CASARAGQGGSPLHF. The CDR3 DNA reads TGTGCCAGCGCAAGGGCGGGACAGGGGGGTTCACCCCTCCACTTT. The chain couples TRBV6-5 to TRBJ1-6; TRBD1 aligns across 11 bases. The CDR3 is 15 amino acids. From germline, CDR1 is MNHEY and CDR2 SVGAGI. The trim removed 8 bases at V and 9 bases at J, leaving 9 bases unmatched.

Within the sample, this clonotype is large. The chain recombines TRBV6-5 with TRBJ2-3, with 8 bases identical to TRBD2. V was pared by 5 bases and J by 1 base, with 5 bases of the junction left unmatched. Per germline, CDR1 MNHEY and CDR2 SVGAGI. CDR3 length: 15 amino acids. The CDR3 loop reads CASSPTSVGTDTQYF. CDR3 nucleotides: TGTGCCAGCAGTCCGACTAGCGTAGGCACAGATACGCAGTATTTT.

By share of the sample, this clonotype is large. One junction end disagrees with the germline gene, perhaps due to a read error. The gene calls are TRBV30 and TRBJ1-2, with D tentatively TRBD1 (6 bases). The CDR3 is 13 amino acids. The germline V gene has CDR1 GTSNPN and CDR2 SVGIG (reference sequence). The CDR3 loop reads CAWSAGTSELRAF. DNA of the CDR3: TGTGCCTGGAGTGCCGGGACATCAGAGTTGCGAGCCTTC.

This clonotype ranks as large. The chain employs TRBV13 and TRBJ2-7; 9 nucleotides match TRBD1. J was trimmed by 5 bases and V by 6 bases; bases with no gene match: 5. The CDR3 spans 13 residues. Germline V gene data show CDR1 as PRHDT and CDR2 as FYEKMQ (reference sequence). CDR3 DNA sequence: TGTGCCAGCAGGGGACAGGGTGGCAACGAGCAGTACTTC. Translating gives CASRGQGGNEQYF.